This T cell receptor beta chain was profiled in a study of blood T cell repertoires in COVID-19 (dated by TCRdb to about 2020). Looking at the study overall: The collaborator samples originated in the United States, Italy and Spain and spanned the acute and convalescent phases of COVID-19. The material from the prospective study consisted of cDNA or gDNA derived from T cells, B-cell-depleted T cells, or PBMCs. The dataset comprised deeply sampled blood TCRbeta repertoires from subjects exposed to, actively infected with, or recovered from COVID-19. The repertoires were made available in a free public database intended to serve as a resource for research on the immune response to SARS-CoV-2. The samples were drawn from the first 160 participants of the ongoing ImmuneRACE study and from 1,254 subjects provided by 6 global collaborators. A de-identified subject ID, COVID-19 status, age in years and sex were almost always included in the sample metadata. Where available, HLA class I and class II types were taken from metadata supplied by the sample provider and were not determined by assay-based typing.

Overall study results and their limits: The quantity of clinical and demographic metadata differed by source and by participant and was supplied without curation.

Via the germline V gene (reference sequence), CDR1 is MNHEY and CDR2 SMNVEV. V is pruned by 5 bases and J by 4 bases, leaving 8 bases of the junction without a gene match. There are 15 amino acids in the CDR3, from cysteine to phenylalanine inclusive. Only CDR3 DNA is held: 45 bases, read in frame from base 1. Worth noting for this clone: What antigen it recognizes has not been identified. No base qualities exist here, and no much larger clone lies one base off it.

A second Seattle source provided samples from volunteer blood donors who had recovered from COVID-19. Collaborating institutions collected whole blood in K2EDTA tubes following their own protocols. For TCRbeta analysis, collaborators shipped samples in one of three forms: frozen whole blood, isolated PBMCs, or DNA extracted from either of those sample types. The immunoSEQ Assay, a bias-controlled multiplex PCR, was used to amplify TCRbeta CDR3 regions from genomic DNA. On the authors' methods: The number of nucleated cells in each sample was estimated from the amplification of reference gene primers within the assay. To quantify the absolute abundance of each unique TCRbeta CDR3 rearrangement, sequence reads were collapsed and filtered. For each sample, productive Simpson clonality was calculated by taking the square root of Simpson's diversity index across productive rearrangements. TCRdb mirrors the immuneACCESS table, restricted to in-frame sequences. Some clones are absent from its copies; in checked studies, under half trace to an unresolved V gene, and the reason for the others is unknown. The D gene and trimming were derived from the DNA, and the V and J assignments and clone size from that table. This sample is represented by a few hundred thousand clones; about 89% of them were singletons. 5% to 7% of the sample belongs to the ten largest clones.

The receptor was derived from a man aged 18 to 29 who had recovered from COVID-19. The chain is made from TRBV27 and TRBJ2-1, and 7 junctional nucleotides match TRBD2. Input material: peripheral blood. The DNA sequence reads TGTGCCAGCAGTCCCCGGGAGGAGCTGTACAATGAGCAGTTCTTC. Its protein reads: CASSPREELYNEQFF.